This T cell receptor (beta chain) was sequenced in a study of graft-versus-host responses after intestinal transplantation. The CDR3 loop spans 13 amino acids. With 0 bases removed from V and 7 bases from J, the gap between germline ends came to 10 bases. Germline-derived CDR1 and CDR2 are SGHNT and YYREEE (reference sequence). Assay used: immunoSEQ multiplex PCR; TCRdb lists only in-frame clones, some missing. The sample carries approximately 77,000 clones, 92% recorded once. The rearrangement links TRBV5-4 to TRBJ2-5, with D hard to call. The clonotype originates from a human patient who received an intestinal transplant, so some T cells may come from the graft donor. The sample was PBMCs, taken 98 days after intestinal transplantation. DNA of the CDR3: TGTGCCAGCAGCTTGGATTGGGTGGGGACCCAGTACTTC. Translated: CASSLDWVGTQYF.